These T cell receptor beta chains were read from a single sample in a study of T cell repertoires in cytomegalovirus infection. In TCRdb, the reads were re-called with MiXCR into one record per CDR3 protein. The data show roughly 340,000 distinct CDR3 sequences, about 27% seen once. These receptors are not linked to any known antigen. The sample here was cultured PBMCs, taken from culture after CMV antigen stimulation. The receptor set was obtained from a human donor in good health (CMV status not recorded). Some clones in this sample may be carry-over from other donors' samples. Both conserved end residues are part of each CDR3.

j_gene	v_gene	CDR3aa
TRBJ2-5	TRBV2	CASVIEETQYF
TRBJ2-7	TRBV6-5	CASSYSGGTGIYEQYF
TRBJ2-1	TRBV10-3	CAISDREGGEQFF
TRBJ1-2	TRBV6-1	CASSEEAVSHYGYTF
TRBJ2-1	TRBV7-9	CASSFSVGGEQFF
TRBJ2-7	TRBV5-4	CASSRDRVSYEQYF
TRBJ2-3	TRBV11-2	CASSSESRPEVTQYF
TRBJ2-6	TRBV28	CASSPVGTGSPASGANVLSF
TRBJ2-1	TRBV11-2	CASSRTGTGRNEQFF
TRBJ1-1	TRBV28	CASSLLGDAYTEAFF
TRBJ1-5	TRBV6-1	CASSEYTWGNQPQHF
TRBJ1-5	TRBV19	CASSPSGLPNQPQHF
TRBJ2-3	TRBV20-1	CSAYQGADTQYF
TRBJ1-1	TRBV5-1	CASSPRAGTSTEAFF
TRBJ2-3	TRBV12-3/TRBV12-4	CASSLSPGVVRTDTQYF
TRBJ1-2	TRBV5-4	CASSVIHRRDGYTF
TRBJ2-1	TRBV11-2	CASSNGGRSYNEQFF
TRBJ1-5	TRBV6-1	CASSAGTDNQPQHF
TRBJ2-1	TRBV7-4	CASIIVVSYNEQFF
TRBJ1-2	TRBV19	CASSTGPGGYTF
TRBJ2-6	TRBV10-3	CAISPGTGVGSGANVLTF
TRBJ1-5	TRBV12-3/TRBV12-4	CASSLTSNQPQHF
TRBJ1-2	TRBV7-2	CASSLQTGRRYGYTF
TRBJ1-1	TRBV7-3	CASSLTRDGAEAFF
TRBJ2-7	TRBV20-1	CSAPQGGARGNEQYF
TRBJ1-2	TRBV12-3/TRBV12-4	CASSLEDGYTF
TRBJ1-1	TRBV11-2	CASSRGGYTEAFF